The 3 T cell receptor beta chains listed next were all sequenced from one sample in a study of blood T cell repertoires in COVID-19. Sequencing used immunoSEQ multiplex PCR; TCRdb keeps in-frame clones, though not all of them. The sample contains approximately 270,000 clones, roughly nine tenths of which appear only once. The sequenced material came from peripheral blood. These receptor sequences come from a man aged 18-30 years with active or convalescent COVID-19.

The V and J genes are TRBV10-2 and TRBJ1-1; possibly TRBD1 for D (5 bases). This CDR3 has 14 residues. V was cut by 6 bases and J by 4 bases, with 15 bases left in between. From germline, CDR1 is WSHSY and CDR2 SAAADI. CDR3 bases: TGCGCCAGCAGGGGGGGAGAGGGCCTCACTGAAGCTTTCTTT. Translation: CASRGGEGLTEAFF.

The V gene is TRBV7-2, the J gene TRBJ1-2; no firm D call. The length of the CDR3 is 14 residues. Germline V lookup: CDR1 SGHTA, CDR2 FQGNSA. The V gene lost 4 bases and the J gene lost 4 bases, with 13 bases spanning the gap. CDR3 protein: CASSYEGRPYGYTF. CDR3 DNA sequence: TGTGCCAGCAGCTACGAGGGCAGACCCTATGGCTACACCTTC.

The genes are TRBV2 and TRBJ1-1; D perhaps matches TRBD1 (6 bases). Germline CDR1 and CDR2: SNHLY and FYNNEI. This CDR3 contains 13 residues. V shed 1 base and J shed 8 bases, with 11 bases lying between them. The CDR3, as DNA: TGTGCCAGCAGTGAAGTGGGGGCAGCAGAAGCTTTCTTT. Protein sequence: CASSEVGAAEAFF.